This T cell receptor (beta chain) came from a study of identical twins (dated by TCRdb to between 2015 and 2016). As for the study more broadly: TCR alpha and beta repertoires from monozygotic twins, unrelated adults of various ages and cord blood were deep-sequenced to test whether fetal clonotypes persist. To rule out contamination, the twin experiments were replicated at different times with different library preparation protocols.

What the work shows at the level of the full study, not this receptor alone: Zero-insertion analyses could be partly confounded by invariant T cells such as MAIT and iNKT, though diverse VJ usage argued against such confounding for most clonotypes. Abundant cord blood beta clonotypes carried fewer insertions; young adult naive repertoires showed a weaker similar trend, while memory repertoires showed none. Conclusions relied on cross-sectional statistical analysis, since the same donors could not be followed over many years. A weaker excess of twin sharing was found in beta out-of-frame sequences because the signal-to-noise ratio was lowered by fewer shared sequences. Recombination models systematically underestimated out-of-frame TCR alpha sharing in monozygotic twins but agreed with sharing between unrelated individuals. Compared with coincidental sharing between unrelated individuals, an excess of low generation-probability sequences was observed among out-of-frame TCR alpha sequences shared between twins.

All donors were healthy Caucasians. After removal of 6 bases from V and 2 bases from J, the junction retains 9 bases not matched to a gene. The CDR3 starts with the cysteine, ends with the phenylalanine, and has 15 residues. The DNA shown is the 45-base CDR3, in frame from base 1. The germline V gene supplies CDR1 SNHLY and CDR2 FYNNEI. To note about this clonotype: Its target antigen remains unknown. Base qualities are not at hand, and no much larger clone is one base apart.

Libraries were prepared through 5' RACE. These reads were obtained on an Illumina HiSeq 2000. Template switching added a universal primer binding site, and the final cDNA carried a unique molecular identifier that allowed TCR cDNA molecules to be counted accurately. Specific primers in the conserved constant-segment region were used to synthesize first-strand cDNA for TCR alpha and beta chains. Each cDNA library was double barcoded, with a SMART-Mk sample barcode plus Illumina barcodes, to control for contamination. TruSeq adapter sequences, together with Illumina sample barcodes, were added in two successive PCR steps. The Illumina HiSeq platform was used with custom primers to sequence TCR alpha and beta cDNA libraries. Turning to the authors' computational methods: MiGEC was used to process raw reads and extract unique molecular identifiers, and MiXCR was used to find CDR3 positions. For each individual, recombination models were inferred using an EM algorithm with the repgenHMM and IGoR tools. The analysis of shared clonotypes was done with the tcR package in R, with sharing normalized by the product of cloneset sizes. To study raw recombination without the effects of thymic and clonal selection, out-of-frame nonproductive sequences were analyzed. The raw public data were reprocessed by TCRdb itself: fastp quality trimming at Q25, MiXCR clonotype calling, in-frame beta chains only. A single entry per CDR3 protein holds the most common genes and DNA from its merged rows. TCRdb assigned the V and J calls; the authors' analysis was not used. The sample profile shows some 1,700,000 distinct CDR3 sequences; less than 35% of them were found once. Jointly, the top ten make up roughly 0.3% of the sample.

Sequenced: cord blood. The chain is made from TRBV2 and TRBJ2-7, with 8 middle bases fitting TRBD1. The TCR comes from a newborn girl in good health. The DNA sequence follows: TGTGCCAGCAGGGGCACGGACAGGGAAGCCTACGAGCAGTACTTC. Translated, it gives CASRGTDREAYEQYF.